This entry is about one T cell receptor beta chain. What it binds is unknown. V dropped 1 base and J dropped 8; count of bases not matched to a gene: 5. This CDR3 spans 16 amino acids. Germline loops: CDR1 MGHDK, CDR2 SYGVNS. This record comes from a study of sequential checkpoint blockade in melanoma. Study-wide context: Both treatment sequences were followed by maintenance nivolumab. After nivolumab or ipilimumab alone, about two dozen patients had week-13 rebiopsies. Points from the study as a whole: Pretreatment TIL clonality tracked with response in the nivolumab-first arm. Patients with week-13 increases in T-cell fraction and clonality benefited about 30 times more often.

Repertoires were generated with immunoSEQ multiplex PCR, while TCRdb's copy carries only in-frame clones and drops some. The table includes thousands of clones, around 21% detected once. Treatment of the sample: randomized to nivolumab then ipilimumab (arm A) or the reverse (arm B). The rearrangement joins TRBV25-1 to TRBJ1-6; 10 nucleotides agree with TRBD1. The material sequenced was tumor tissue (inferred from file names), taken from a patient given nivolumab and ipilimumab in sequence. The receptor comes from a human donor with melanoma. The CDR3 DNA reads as TGTGCCAGCAGTGAATCAAGGACAGGGGGGGATTCACCCCTCCACTTT. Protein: CASSESRTGGDSPLHF.